This is a list of T cell receptor beta chains from one sample in a study of shared clonotypes between healthy human individuals. Clones were read by immunoSEQ multiplex PCR, and TCRdb kept only the in-frame ones, dropping some. The data show 550,000 to 750,000 clones, roughly 94% seen once. Sequenced sample: naive CD8+ T cells sorted from blood. These receptors were collected from a man aged 25-45 years in good health. CDR3s include the opening cysteine and the closing phenylalanine or tryptophan. The D gene is left open where the match is weak. Clone size, where shown, is once, few, many, or a class for clones that have expanded.

>TRBV7-9|TRBJ2-1|NA|NA
CASSHGGVNEQFF
TGTGCCAGCAGCCACGGCGGGGTCAATGAGCAGTTCTTC
>TRBV9|TRBJ2-1|TRBD2|NA
CASSAPSGSTHEQFF
TGTGCCAGCAGCGCCCCTAGCGGGAGCACCCATGAGCAGTTCTTC
>TRBV5-6|TRBJ1-2|NA|NA
CASSLATIGYGYTF
TGTGCCAGCAGCTTGGCCACCATCGGCTATGGCTACACCTTC
>TRBV7-3|TRBJ2-2|NA|NA
CASSPSAKANTGELFF
TGTGCCAGCAGCCCCTCGGCCAAAGCGAACACCGGGGAGCTGTTTTTT
>TRBV7-9|TRBJ2-3|NA|NA
CASSLVGGEDTQYF
TGTGCCAGCAGCTTAGTAGGGGGAGAAGATACGCAGTATTTT
>TRBV29-1|TRBJ2-2|NA|NA
CGTFILDFGGELFF
TGCGGCACGTTTATCCTGGATTTCGGCGGGGAGCTGTTTTTT
>TRBV6-5|TRBJ2-3|NA|NA
CASSYSGGVGTDTQYF
TGTGCCAGCAGTTACTCTGGGGGAGTCGGCACAGATACGCAGTATTTT
>TRBV11-2|TRBJ2-2|NA|NA
CASSPNTGELFF
TGTGCCAGCAGCCCTAACACCGGGGAGCTGTTTTTT
>TRBV27|TRBJ2-1|TRBD2|NA
CATAVSGSGNEQFF
TGTGCCACTGCGGTAAGCGGGAGTGGGAATGAGCAGTTCTTC
>TRBV7-2|TRBJ2-7|NA|NA
CASSLPLGVWEQYF
TGTGCCAGCAGCCTACCCTTGGGGGTCTGGGAGCAGTACTTC
>TRBV7-9|TRBJ2-1|TRBD2|NA
CASSLLAGGIDEQFF
TGTGCCAGCAGCCTACTAGCGGGAGGGATCGATGAGCAGTTCTTC
>TRBV27|TRBJ2-7|NA|NA
CASSPDFVEQYF
TGTGCCAGCAGTCCTGACTTCGTCGAGCAGTACTTC
>TRBV19|TRBJ2-7|NA|few
CASSIFLHYEQYF
TGTGCCAGTAGTATTTTCCTCCACTACGAGCAGTACTTC
>TRBV29-1|TRBJ1-2|NA|NA
CSVVDYNYGYTF
TGCAGCGTTGTTGATTATAACTATGGCTACACCTTC
>TRBV7-8|TRBJ2-3|NA|NA
CASSPSRGSGPDTQYF
TGTGCCAGCAGCCCAAGCAGAGGGAGTGGCCCAGATACGCAGTATTTT
>TRBV7-9|TRBJ2-7|NA|NA
CASSLGWTVRSYEQYF
TGTGCCAGCAGCTTAGGCTGGACAGTCCGCTCCTACGAGCAGTACTTC
>TRBV29-1|TRBJ2-5|TRBD2|many
CSVEDSKERRFQIAGGETQYF
TGCAGCGTTGAAGATTCCAAAGAACGACGTTTCCAAATAGCGGGAGGGGAGACCCAGTACTTC
>TRBV4-1|TRBJ2-7|NA|NA
CASSQEHRSSYEQYF
TGCGCCAGCAGCCAAGAGCACAGGAGCTCCTACGAGCAGTACTTC
>TRBV25-1|TRBJ2-5|NA|NA
CASREPQGAPRETQYF
TGTGCCAGCAGGGAACCACAGGGTGCCCCTCGAGAGACCCAGTACTTC
>TRBV7-8|TRBJ2-1|NA|NA
CASSLVPQTSYNEQFF
TGTGCCAGCAGCTTAGTTCCCCAAACATCCTACAATGAGCAGTTCTTC
>TRBV5-1|TRBJ2-7|NA|NA
CASSSGIGGTYEQYF
TGCGCCAGCAGCTCCGGGATAGGAGGGACCTACGAGCAGTACTTC
>TRBV2|TRBJ2-7|NA|NA
CASSEGGAPSYEQYF
TGTGCCAGCAGTGAAGGGGGCGCCCCGTCCTACGAGCAGTACTTC
>TRBV9|TRBJ2-7|TRBD2|NA
CASSVEGTTGGEQYF
TGTGCCAGCAGCGTAGAAGGGACTACCGGGGGGGAGCAGTACTTC
>TRBV2|TRBJ2-1|NA|NA
CASSEIIRLEGGNEQFF
TGTGCCAGCAGTGAGATCATCCGACTAGAGGGGGGCAATGAGCAGTTCTTC
>TRBV7-8|TRBJ1-2|NA|NA
CASSSRRDGDYGYTF
TGTGCCAGCAGCTCACGCAGGGACGGGGACTATGGCTACACCTTC